The entry that follows covers one T cell receptor beta chain sequence. Its specificity is unknown. Profiling relied on immunoSEQ multiplex PCR, and the TCRdb table lists in-frame clones only, not all of them. The sample has roughly 48,000 clones, approximately 94% seen once. Trimming cost V 5 bases and J 8 bases, with 9 bases left between them. CDR3 size: 11 residues. Germline V lookup: CDR1 MGHRA, CDR2 YSYEKL. This sample is part of a study of T cell therapy after organ transplantation. The V gene is TRBV4-1, the J gene TRBJ1-2, with a possible D match to TRBD1 (6 bases). The source is a human patient who had received a solid organ transplant and had CMV disease. The specimen was CD8+ T cells from blood, collected before autologous CMV-specific T cell therapy. The CDR3 loop is CASSAQGGYTF. CDR3 DNA: TGCGCCAGCAGCGCCCAGGGGGGCTACACCTTC.